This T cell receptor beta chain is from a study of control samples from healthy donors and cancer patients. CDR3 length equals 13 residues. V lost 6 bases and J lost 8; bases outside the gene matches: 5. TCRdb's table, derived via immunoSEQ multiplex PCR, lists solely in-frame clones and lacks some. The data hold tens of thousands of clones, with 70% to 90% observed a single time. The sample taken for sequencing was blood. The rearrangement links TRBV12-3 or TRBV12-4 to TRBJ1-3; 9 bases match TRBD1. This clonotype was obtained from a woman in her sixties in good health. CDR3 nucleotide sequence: TGTGCCAGCAGCCTGACAGGGGGATACACCATATATTTT. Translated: CASSLTGGYTIYF.